There are many counts of the clone carrying this T cell receptor beta chain. Its antigen is still unknown. Germline CDR1 SEHNR, CDR2 FQNEAQ (reference sequence). V lost 1 base, J lost 10 bases, and 11 bases lay in between. The CDR3 has 14 residues. TCRdb re-derived calls from the reads in MiXCR, one entry per CDR3 protein. This table holds around 250,000 distinct CDR3 sequences, more than 15% found once. This specimen belongs to a study of T cell repertoires in cytomegalovirus infection. For the study at large: Carrying CMV and the relevant HLA type showed in public TCR beta signatures. General observations from the study: Identification of carriers of CMV plus the relevant HLA was achieved through cumulative public TCR beta family frequency. Dominating the ex vivo response were HLA-C-restricted CMV-specific TCR beta clonotypes.

Sequencing was performed on CD8+ T cells from PBMCs. This TCR was sampled from a human donor in good health (CMV status not recorded). Some clones in this sample may be carry-over from other donors' samples. The V and J genes are TRBV7-9 and TRBJ1-6; no clear D. DNA for the CDR3: TGTGCCAGCAGCTTAGACAGTGTCTACTCACCCCTCCACTTT. It yields the protein CASSLDSVYSPLHF.